The table lists the clone carrying this T cell receptor beta chain with a count of one. Germline V gene lookup returns CDR1 LGHNA and CDR2 YSLEER. This CDR3 has 14 residues. Trimming took 6 bases from V and 4 from J; bases not matched to a gene: 5. Some clones are missing from TCRdb's copy, which holds only in-frame ones; the method was immunoSEQ multiplex PCR. The sample lists fewer than 6,000 clones, roughly 87% occurring once. The data belong to a study of tumor T cells in aggressive B-cell lymphoma. Sequenced: tumor tissue. The chain carries TRBV4-3 and TRBJ2-7, with 11 bases aligning to TRBD1. The TCR originated in an adult with diffuse large B cell lymphoma. The CDR3 region has the DNA TGCGCCAGCAGTCGCGGGACAGGGGGGTACGAGCAGTACTTC. Translation: CASSRGTGGYEQYF.